Presented here are 24 T cell receptor beta chains from one specimen sequenced in a study of beta chain features in type 1 diabetes. The investigators reverse transcribed all of the isolated RNA, so they sequenced expressed TCRB transcripts. Here immunoSEQ multiplex PCR was the method, and the copy in TCRdb shows in-frame clones only, minus some. The sample includes about 230,000 clones, 9.6% of them seen just once. The sequencing sample was made of naive CD4+ T cells from blood. These receptors originate from a woman under 30 in good health.

This clone came up a few times. V is TRBV19 and J is TRBJ1-1, with 8 bases that match TRBD1. This CDR3 comprises 16 residues. Trimming at V came to 5 bases and at J to 6 bases, leaving 14 bases not matched to a gene. Germline values: CDR1 LNHDA, CDR2 SQIVND (reference sequence). The CDR3 is CASSRPRGQATPEAFF. As DNA, the CDR3 is TGTGCCAGTAGTCGGCCTCGGGGACAGGCGACGCCTGAAGCTTTCTTT. Based on the CDR3 plus reference TRBV19 and TRBJ1-1, the full variable domain is DGGITQSPKYLFRKEGQNVTLSCEQNLNHDAMYWYRQDPGQGLRLIYYSQIVNDFQKGDIAEGYSVSREKKESFPLTVTSAQKNPTAFYLCASSRPRGQATPEAFFGQGTRLTVV.

This clone has only a few counts. The J gene is TRBJ2-1, the V gene TRBV19; D unresolved. The CDR3 has 14 residues. V was trimmed by 5 bases and J by 2 bases, leaving 10 bases between them. Germline V gene data show CDR1 as LNHDA and CDR2 as SQIVND (reference sequence). The DNA of the CDR3 is TGTGCCAGTAGTCCCCGACATGCCTACAATGAGCAGTTCTTC. It translates to CASSPRHAYNEQFF.

This clone was detected a few times. This chain links TRBV5-1 with TRBJ1-1; possibly TRBD1 for D (5 bases). CDR3 length: 16 residues. V dropped 6 bases and J dropped 0 bases, with 18 bases sitting between them. Germline V gene data show CDR1 as SGHRS and CDR2 as YFSETQ. The CDR3: CASTPTQGRMNTEAFF. As DNA, the CDR3 is TGCGCCAGCACCCCGACTCAGGGCCGCATGAACACTGAAGCTTTCTTT.

There are a few counts of this clone. CDR3 region: CASSVGRLAVIGELFF. CDR3 DNA sequence: TGTGCCAGCAGCGTAGGGAGACTAGCGGTCATCGGGGAGCTGTTTTTT. The chain is built from TRBV9 and TRBJ2-2; 9 bases agree with TRBD2. V trimming: 0 bases; J trimming: 7 bases; junction bases outside the gene matches: 7. The CDR3 contains 16 residues. Germline V gene data show CDR1 as SGDLS and CDR2 as YYNGEE. The complete variable domain, with remaining parts taken from reference TRBV9 and TRBJ2-2, reads DSGVTQTPKHLITATGQRVTLRCSPRSGDLSVYWYQQSLDQGLQFLIQYYNGEERAKGNILERFSAQQFPDLHSELNLSSLELGDSALYFCASSVGRLAVIGELFFGEGSRLTVL.

The gene calls are TRBV6-5 and TRBJ1-1, with 7 nucleotides matching TRBD1. This CDR3 is built from 14 residues. V lost 7 bases, J lost 2 bases, and 7 bases stayed unmatched. CDR1 is MNHEY, CDR2 SVGAGI, per germline. CDR3 coding DNA: TGTGCCAGCACCGCCTGGGACAGCAACACTGAAGCTTTCTTT. This codes for CASTAWDSNTEAFF.

The J gene is TRBJ1-1, the V gene TRBV2; D unclear. CDR1 is SNHLY, CDR2 FYNNEI, per germline. The CDR3 totals 13 residues. V was trimmed by 6 bases and J by 1 base, leaving 9 bases between them. The CDR3, as DNA: TGTGCCAGCAGCGGGTACAAGAACACTGAAGCTTTCTTT. It yields the protein CASSGYKNTEAFF. Full variable domain (outside the CDR3, taken from reference TRBV2 and TRBJ1-1): EPEVTQTPSHQVTQMGQEVILRCVPISNHLYFYWYRQILGQKVEFLVSFYNNEISEKSEIFDDQFSVERPDGSNFTLKIRSTKLEDSAMYFCASSGYKNTEAFFGQGTRLTVV.

The chain couples TRBV10-3 to TRBJ2-7, with 7 positions matching TRBD2. The V gene's germline CDR1 is ENHRY and CDR2 SYGVKD. The CDR3 spans 15 residues. The J segment lost 2 bases and the V segment lost 2 bases, leaving 6 bases of the junction unmatched. CDR3 loop: CAISEEPAGPYEQYF. In DNA, the CDR3 is TGTGCCATCAGTGAGGAGCCAGCGGGGCCCTACGAGCAGTACTTC.

This clone was seen more than once but under ten times. The chain uses TRBV2 and TRBJ2-1, with TRBD2 identical over 8 bases. Germline-derived CDR1 and CDR2 are SNHLY and FYNNEI. The CDR3 has 16 amino acids. The trim removed 7 bases at V and 6 bases at J, leaving 14 bases unmatched. DNA of the CDR3: TGTGCCAGCACTCCTCCGCGGGGGGTCGAGGGCAATGAGCAGTTCTTC. It specifies CASTPPRGVEGNEQFF. Together with reference TRBV2 and TRBJ2-1, the CDR3 gives the full variable domain: EPEVTQTPSHQVTQMGQEVILRCVPISNHLYFYWYRQILGQKVEFLVSFYNNEISEKSEIFDDQFSVERPDGSNFTLKIRSTKLEDSAMYFCASTPPRGVEGNEQFFGPGTRLTVL.

This clone was picked up a small number of times. The V and J genes are TRBV6-1 and TRBJ1-1; D not certain. This CDR3 contains 15 residues. Trimming cost V 1 base and J 0 bases, with 9 bases left between them. Germline V gene sequence: CDR1 MNHNS, CDR2 SASEGT. The CDR3 region is CASSEVSIMNTEAFF. The CDR3 DNA reads as TGTGCCAGCAGTGAAGTCTCTATTATGAACACTGAAGCTTTCTTT.

The chain employs TRBV10-3 and TRBJ2-6; 11 bases are a match to TRBD1. J lost 1 base, V lost 4 bases, and 3 bases had no gene match. Germline lookup yields CDR1 ENHRY and CDR2 SYGVKD. This CDR3 contains 17 residues. CDR3 nucleotide sequence: TGTGCCATCAGTGCCGGACAGGGGGCATCTGGGGCCAACGTCCTGACTTTC. Residues: CAISAGQGASGANVLTF.

This clone came up a few times. The chain recombines TRBV7-9 with TRBJ2-7; D may be TRBD2 (6 bases). V shed 5 bases and J shed 3 bases, with 17 bases lying between them. CDR3 length: 15 amino acids. Germline V gene sequence: CDR1 SEHNR, CDR2 FQNEAQ (reference sequence). Written as DNA, the CDR3 is TGTGCCAGCAGCCCCTTAGTAGCGGACCGCTACGAGCAGTACTTC. Its translation: CASSPLVADRYEQYF.

There are a few counts of this clone. This sequence joins TRBV7-9 and TRBJ1-5, with TRBD1 matching 7 bases. CDR3 length: 13 amino acids. The V gene end was trimmed by 4 bases and the J gene end by 7 bases; junction bases not matched to a gene: 4. The germline gives CDR1 SEHNR, CDR2 FQNEAQ (reference sequence). CDR3 DNA sequence: TGTGCCAGCAGCTCGACAGGGAAACAGCCCCAGCATTTT. It codes for CASSSTGKQPQHF.

This clone was seen only a few times. The chain recombines TRBV30 with TRBJ2-2, with 11 positions matching TRBD2. The CDR3 spans 15 residues. Trimming at V came to 4 bases and at J to 5 bases, leaving 6 bases not matched to a gene. Germline lookup yields CDR1 GTSNPN and CDR2 SVGIG (reference sequence). The CDR3 loop reads CAWNLAGGLTGELFF. In nucleotides, the CDR3 is TGTGCCTGGAACTTAGCGGGGGGGTTGACCGGGGAGCTGTTTTTT. Looking up the rest from reference TRBV30 and TRBJ2-2 gives the full variable domain: SQTIHQWPATLVQPVGSPLSLECTVEGTSNPNLYWYRQAAGRGLQLLFYSVGIGQISSEVPQNLSASRPQDRQFILSSKKLLLSDSGFYLCAWNLAGGLTGELFFGEGSRLTVL.

This clone was seen a few times. The chain is built from TRBV5-1 and TRBJ2-3; D perhaps matches TRBD2 (7 bases). The germline CDR1 and CDR2 sequences are SGHRS and YFSETQ. V gave up 4 bases and J gave up 0 bases, with 12 bases separating them. The CDR3 extends over 15 amino acids. CDR3 DNA sequence: TGCGCCAGCAGCGCCGGGGGGCCTAGCACAGATACGCAGTATTTT. Translation gives CASSAGGPSTDTQYF.

This clone was seen a handful of times. V is TRBV6-5 and J is TRBJ2-2, with a tentative D call TRBD2 (7 bases). This CDR3 is 15 amino acids long. Germline loops: CDR1 MNHEY, CDR2 SVGAGI. The V end was cut by 5 bases, the J end by 4 bases, with 14 bases between. For the CDR3, the DNA is TGTGCCAGCAGTCGAGGGGGGGGGCTCACCGGGGAGCTGTTTTTT. Residues: CASSRGGGLTGELFF.

This chain joins TRBV2 and TRBJ1-4; unclear D gene. Germline CDR1 reads SNHLY; CDR2 reads FYNNEI. V was clipped by 10 bases and J by 0 bases, with 15 bases between them. The CDR3 is 15 amino acids. CDR3 region: CATFQQSSTNEKLFF. CDR3 DNA sequence: TGTGCCACGTTTCAACAGAGCTCAACTAATGAAAAACTGTTTTTT. Based on the CDR3 plus reference TRBV2 and TRBJ1-4, the full variable domain is EPEVTQTPSHQVTQMGQEVILRCVPISNHLYFYWYRQILGQKVEFLVSFYNNEISEKSEIFDDQFSVERPDGSNFTLKIRSTKLEDSAMYFCATFQQSSTNEKLFFGSGTQLSVL.

This clone was found a few times. The chain uses TRBV5-4 and TRBJ2-1; TRBD2 might be the D (6 bases). Germline loops: CDR1 SGHNT, CDR2 YYREEE (reference sequence). The CDR3 contains 15 residues. V lost 3 bases and J lost 6, with 16 bases in between. In DNA form, the CDR3 reads TGTGCCAGCAGCTCCCCCGGGGGAGGTGCCAATGAGCAGTTCTTC. Protein: CASSSPGGGANEQFF.

A few counts support this clone. J is TRBJ2-6 and V is TRBV11-2; weak D call: TRBD2 (5 bases). Between the trimmed V and J ends, which lost 4 bases and 0 bases, there was a span of 13 bases. The germline CDR1 and CDR2 sequences are SGHAT and FQNNGV. The CDR3 is 17 amino acids. For the CDR3, the DNA is TGTGCCAGCAGCTCCCCGGGAAGCCCCTCTGGGGCCAACGTCCTGACTTTC. Amino acids: CASSSPGSPSGANVLTF.

The chain is built from TRBV7-3 and TRBJ2-2; 8 nucleotides match TRBD1. The CDR3 extends over 16 amino acids. The germline V gene has CDR1 SGHTA and CDR2 FQGTGA. With 5 bases clipped from V and 9 bases from J, the junction kept 14 bases outside the gene matches. The DNA for the CDR3 is TGTGCCAGCAGCCCTCGACAGGGGTCCTTTCCCCGGGAGCTGTTTTTT. It translates to CASSPRQGSFPRELFF.

V and J are TRBV18 and TRBJ2-2; 9 nucleotides agree with TRBD1. This CDR3 contains 16 residues. The germline CDR1 and CDR2 sequences are KGHSH and LQKENI. Trimming at V came to 3 bases and at J to 5 bases, leaving 7 bases not matched to a gene. Here the CDR3 reads CASSPLGQGTTGELFF. The CDR3 nucleotides are TGTGCCAGCTCACCGCTGGGACAGGGAACAACCGGGGAGCTGTTTTTT.

This chain connects TRBV19 to TRBJ2-3; 11 nucleotides align to TRBD2. The CDR3 is 16 amino acids. J gave up 4 bases and V 6 bases, and 9 bases lay outside the gene matches. CDR1 LNHDA and CDR2 SQIVND come from the germline V gene (reference sequence). In nucleotides, the CDR3 is TGTGCCAGTAGCCTTACTAGCGGGAGTGTTGCAGATACGCAGTATTTT. This encodes CASSLTSGSVADTQYF.

V is TRBV7-9 and J is TRBJ2-1; TRBD2 matches at 9 bases. This CDR3 is 14 amino acids long. From germline, CDR1 is SEHNR and CDR2 FQNEAQ (reference sequence). V shed 7 bases and J 4 bases; nucleotides not matched to a gene: 5. The CDR3 DNA sequence: TGTGCCAGCACTACTAGCGGGTCATACAATGAGCAGTTCTTC. The encoded protein is CASTTSGSYNEQFF.

In this sample, this clone turned up a few times. The CDR3 nucleotides read TGTGCCAGCAAACCGGGACAGGGGGCTTCCTACGAGCAGTACTTC. It encodes CASKPGQGASYEQYF. The chain couples TRBV6-5 to TRBJ2-7; 12 bases align to TRBD1. The V and J ends lost 7 bases and 1 base, in that order; junction bases with no gene match: 5. The germline V gene has CDR1 MNHEY and CDR2 SVGAGI. The CDR3 has 15 residues.

The genes are TRBV18 and TRBJ2-1; TRBD1 might be the D (6 bases). Germline V gene lookup returns CDR1 KGHSH and CDR2 LQKENI. With 6 bases removed from V and 3 bases from J, the gap between germline ends came to 12 bases. This CDR3 is 14 amino acids long. The CDR3 region has the DNA TGTGCCAGCTCCGTAGGGGGAAACTACAATGAGCAGTTCTTC. Its protein is CASSVGGNYNEQFF.